Listed below are T cell receptor beta chains from one sample, sequenced in a study of Graves' ophthalmopathy and Graves' hyperthyroidism. A single record per CDR3 protein comes from TCRdb applying MiXCR to the multiplex PCR reads. Among about 590,000 distinct CDR3 sequences listed, roughly 40% were seen once. The sample comprised peripheral blood or thyroid tissue (not recorded which). The source is an adult man with Graves' hyperthyroidism. CDR3s include the opening cysteine and the closing phenylalanine or tryptophan. D genes are given only for firm matches. A clone size is listed for some rows: how often the clone was seen (once, few, many), or a class if it is expanded.

j_call	v_call	clone_size	d_call	cdr3_aa	cdr3_nt
TRBJ1-2	TRBV10-3	few	TRBD1	CASSSSRSSGTERNYGYTF	TGTGCCAGCAGTTCTTCCCGATCCTCCGGGACAGAGCGGAACTATGGCTACACCTTC
TRBJ2-5	TRBV20-1	many	.	CSASQETQYF	TGCAGTGCTAGCCAAGAGACCCAGTACTTC
TRBJ2-2	TRBV7-2	once	.	CASSLVGTDTGELFF	TGTGCCAGCAGCTTAGTCGGGACCGACACCGGGGAGCTGTTTTTT
TRBJ1-2	TRBV6-5	many	.	CASSYLGRGYGYTF	TGTGCCAGCAGTTACCTCGGAAGGGGCTATGGCTACACCTTC
TRBJ2-1	TRBV24-1	.	TRBD2	CATRAGREASNEQFF	TGTGCCACCAGGGCAGGGCGGGAGGCATCCAATGAGCAGTTCTTC
TRBJ1-1	TRBV7-9	many	.	CASSLRSGIGGAEAFF	TGTGCCAGCAGCTTACGATCGGGGATAGGGGGAGCTGAAGCTTTCTTT
TRBJ2-7	TRBV6-5	many	.	CASSENRRPGEQYF	TGTGCCAGCAGTGAGAACAGGAGGCCAGGGGAGCAGTACTTC
TRBJ1-4	TRBV10-3	.	TRBD1	CAISETTGGKEKLFF	TGTGCCATCAGTGAAACGACAGGGGGCAAGGAGAAACTGTTTTTT
TRBJ1-3	TRBV15	many	.	CATSGRQGLSGNTIYF	TGTGCCACCAGCGGGAGGCAGGGCCTCTCTGGAAACACCATATATTTT
TRBJ1-1	TRBV12-3/TRBV12-4	.	.	CASSRPIQNTEAFF	TGTGCCAGCAGCCGCCCCATACAGAACACTGAAGCTTTCTTT
TRBJ2-2	TRBV5-1	once	TRBD2	CASIMGLAGDDTGELLF	TGCGCCAGCATTATGGGACTAGCGGGAGACGACACCGGGGAGCTGCTTTTT
TRBJ1-2	TRBV20-1	many	.	CSARDHGGVPYGYTF	TGCAGTGCTAGAGATCATGGGGGAGTCCCCTATGGCTACACCTTC
TRBJ2-5	TRBV20-1	many	TRBD2	CSARWGGGQETQYF	TGCAGTGCTAGATGGGGGGGAGGACAAGAGACCCAGTACTTC
TRBJ2-2	TRBV7-9	.	.	CASSLAVLGRLNELFF	TGTGCCAGCAGCTTAGCCGTCCTAGGGAGACTGAATGAGCTGTTTTTT
TRBJ2-7	TRBV7-2	.	.	CASSFPGNEQYF	TGTGCCAGCAGCTTTCCGGGGAATGAGCAGTACTTC